The next 13 T cell receptor beta chains were all read from a single sample in a study of blood T cell repertoires in COVID-19. Generated by immunoSEQ multiplex PCR, the TCRdb table keeps only in-frame clones and is missing some. The sample records about 110,000 clones, around 83% being singletons. The sequenced sample consisted of peripheral blood. These TCRs come from a woman in her 70s with acute or convalescent COVID-19.

In this sample, this clone turned up once. V gene TRBV11-2 combines with J gene TRBJ1-1, with D uncertain. Germline loops: CDR1 SGHAT, CDR2 FQNNGV. The CDR3 is 17 residues long. Between the trimmed V and J ends, which lost 3 bases and 0 bases, there was a span of 17 bases. The CDR3 DNA follows: TGTGCCAGCAGCTTCCCCTCCCCCCCAGGTATGAACACTGAAGCTTTCTTT. Its protein is CASSFPSPPGMNTEAFF.

The J gene is TRBJ1-1, the V gene TRBV7-8, with D perhaps matching TRBD1 (6 bases). Trimming pared 3 bases from V and 2 bases from J, leaving 13 bases between. The CDR3 length is 15 residues. Germline V gene sequence: CDR1 SGHVS, CDR2 FQNEAQ. CDR3 residues: CASSFWGGRNTEAFF. The CDR3 bases are TGTGCCAGCAGCTTCTGGGGGGGCCGCAACACTGAAGCTTTCTTT.

The rearrangement links TRBV27 to TRBJ2-1; D perhaps matches TRBD1 (6 bases). The V end lost 3 bases, the J end lost 7 bases, and 16 bases lay between the germline ends. There are 15 residues in the CDR3. The V gene's germline CDR1 is MNHEY and CDR2 SMNVEV (reference sequence). CDR3 amino acids: CASSFRKTGWNEQFF. In DNA, the CDR3 is TGTGCCAGCAGTTTCCGCAAGACAGGTTGGAATGAGCAGTTCTTC.

This clone was counted only a few times. The chain employs TRBV14 and TRBJ2-7; D possibly corresponds to TRBD1 (6 bases). V lost 3 bases and J 0 bases, leaving 9 bases between the germline ends. The CDR3 runs 14 residues. CDR1 and CDR2 (germline): SGHDN, FVKESK. The CDR3 loop reads CASSHEDSSYEQYV. CDR3 coding DNA: TGTGCCAGCAGCCACGAGGACAGCTCCTACGAGCAGTACGTC.

The chain links TRBV28 to TRBJ2-1; 12 bases agree with TRBD2. Germline CDR1 MDHEN, CDR2 SYDVKM. The CDR3 covers 20 residues. With V trimmed by 5 bases and J by 5 bases, 19 bases remained unmatched. CDR3 sequence (DNA): TGTGCCAGCAGTCGCCCCACTACCAGACTAGCGGGGGCGAGAAACAATGAGCAGTTCTTC. Translation: CASSRPTTRLAGARNNEQFF.

The gene calls are TRBV4-3 and TRBJ1-2; 8 bases fit TRBD1. CDR3 length equals 15 residues. The germline gives CDR1 LGHNA, CDR2 YSLEER. V shed 2 bases, J shed 8 bases, and the junction held 10 bases outside the gene matches. In nucleotides, the CDR3 is TGCGCCAGCAGCCAACTAGCCAGGGGGCAGTCGGGCTACACCTTC. Its protein is CASSQLARGQSGYTF.

The V call is TRBV20-1, the J call TRBJ1-2; D is perhaps TRBD1 (6 bases). Germline CDR1 is DFQATT and CDR2 is SNEGSKA (reference sequence). Trimming removed 3 bases from V and 8 bases from J, with 22 bases in between. The CDR3 totals 15 residues. The CDR3 loop reads CSASDLGQGIRGYTF. In DNA, the CDR3 is TGCAGTGCTAGTGATTTGGGCCAGGGGATTCGAGGCTACACCTTC.

This chain uses TRBV4-1 with TRBJ2-3; 7 bases fit TRBD2. The length of the CDR3 is 18 residues. Germline lookup yields CDR1 MGHRA and CDR2 YSYEKL. The V gene end was trimmed by 0 bases and the J gene end by 1 base; junction bases not matched to a gene: 10. The CDR3 coding sequence is TGCGCCAGCAGCCAAGATCCCTTGCGGGAGCCTCGCACAGATACGCAGTATTTT. It is translated as CASSQDPLREPRTDTQYF.

V gene TRBV7-2 combines with J gene TRBJ2-4; TRBD1 aligns across 9 bases. Germline CDR1 is SGHTA and CDR2 is FQGNSA. Trimming removed 4 bases from V and 7 bases from J; junction bases left unmatched: 11. CDR3 length equals 16 residues. CDR3 sequence reads: CASSSTPGQGRNIQYF. The DNA of the CDR3 is TGTGCCAGCAGCTCGACACCGGGACAGGGCAGGAACATTCAGTACTTC.

This rearrangement joins TRBV3-1 (or the pseudogene TRBV3-2) to TRBJ2-3; weak D call: TRBD2 (7 bases). In germline, CDR1 is LGHDT, CDR2 YNNKEL (reference sequence). The CDR3 has 17 residues. Trimming took off 0 bases at V and 4 bases at J, with 17 bases between the two ends. This CDR3 is CASSQDLVGGLADTQYF. The CDR3 DNA sequence: TGTGCCAGCAGCCAAGATCTGGTCGGGGGGCTGGCAGATACGCAGTATTTT.

The chain links TRBV3-1 (or the pseudogene TRBV3-2) to TRBJ2-3; D call uncertain. Trimming pared 3 bases from V and 0 bases from J, leaving 13 bases between. CDR3 length equals 16 residues. The germline CDR1 and CDR2 sequences are LGHDT and YNNKEL (reference sequence). CDR3 nucleotides: TGTGCCAGCAGCCACCCAGATGATTCTAGCACAGATACGCAGTATTTT. This gives the protein CASSHPDDSSTDTQYF.

The rearrangement links TRBV5-1 to TRBJ2-6, with no clear D. The V gene's germline CDR1 is SGHRS and CDR2 YFSETQ. V was pared by 6 bases and J by 0 bases, with 7 bases between. The CDR3 runs to 14 residues. This CDR3 is CASKRSSGANVLTF. DNA of the CDR3: TGCGCCAGCAAAAGGAGCTCTGGGGCCAACGTCCTGACTTTC.

This clone has just one count. The J gene is TRBJ2-7, the V gene TRBV2; D unclear. Germline CDR1 and CDR2: SNHLY and FYNNEI. CDR3 size: 13 residues. V gave up 5 bases and J gave up 2 bases, with 10 bases separating them. CDR3 loop: CASSPTLTYEQYV. The CDR3 region has the DNA TGTGCCAGCAGTCCCACACTAACCTACGAGCAGTACGTC.